The 13 T cell receptor beta chains listed next were all sequenced from one sample in a study of cytomegalovirus exposure and HLA in healthy donors. The primer mix had 60 Vbeta and 13 Jbeta primers. Clones were sequenced by immunoSEQ multiplex PCR, and TCRdb holds only the in-frame ones, with some missing. The sample lists 110,000 or so clones, 82% occurring once. Sequencing was carried out using PBMCs. Receptors were obtained from a woman aged 18-29 years in good health and CMV-seronegative.

This clone has only a few counts. The rearrangement joins TRBV7-2 to TRBJ1-4; no firm D call. The V end lost 3 bases, the J end lost 0 bases, and 5 bases lay between the germline ends. Germline loops: CDR1 SGHTA, CDR2 FQGNSA. The CDR3 spans 14 residues. The CDR3 loop reads CASSLTPTNEKLFF. The CDR3 DNA reads TGTGCCAGCAGCTTGACACCAACTAATGAAAAACTGTTTTTT.

CDR3 sequence: CASSYRDSNQPQHF. In DNA, the CDR3 is TGTGCCAGCAGCTACAGGGATAGCAATCAGCCCCAGCATTTT. The chain carries TRBV7-2 and TRBJ1-5; a weak D match, TRBD1 (6 bases). Per the germline V gene, CDR1 is SGHTA and CDR2 is FQGNSA. V was cut by 4 bases and J by 0 bases, with 7 bases left in between. The CDR3 loop spans 14 amino acids.

The chain is built from TRBV28 and TRBJ2-1, with 11 bases aligning to TRBD2. With 7 bases clipped from V and 7 bases from J, the junction kept 12 bases outside the gene matches. The germline CDR1 and CDR2 sequences are MDHEN and SYDVKM. The CDR3 length is 16 residues. CDR3 in DNA: TGTGCCAGCATCCCTATAGCGGGAGGGCCGGCAAATGAGCAGTTCTTC. It translates to CASIPIAGGPANEQFF.

The chain links TRBV12-5 to TRBJ2-3; weak D call: TRBD1 (6 bases). Trimming shortened V by 6 bases and J by 2 bases, and 12 bases separated the two germline ends. Germline-derived CDR1 and CDR2 are LGHNT and FRNRAP. The CDR3 sequence is 14 residues long. CDR3 residues: CASGYGQNTDTQYF. The CDR3 bases are TGTGCTAGTGGATACGGACAGAACACAGATACGCAGTATTTT.

V is TRBV27 and J is TRBJ1-1; D call uncertain. The CDR3 length is 14 residues. Germline assignment: CDR1 MNHEY and CDR2 SMNVEV (reference sequence). Trimming took off 2 bases at V and 1 base at J, with 8 bases between the two ends. As DNA, the CDR3 is TGTGCCAGCAGTTTAGGTGGCAGGAACACTGAAGCTTTCTTT. Translation gives CASSLGGRNTEAFF.

The chain carries TRBV7-2 and TRBJ2-3, with 13 bases identical to TRBD2. The CDR3 is 15 residues long. From germline, CDR1 is SGHTA and CDR2 FQGNSA. The V and J ends lost 5 bases and 4 bases, in that order; junction bases with no gene match: 3. The CDR3 DNA is TGTGCCAGCAGCCGGACTAGCGGGAGTCCAGATACGCAGTATTTT. Translation gives CASSRTSGSPDTQYF.

The V and J genes are TRBV19 and TRBJ1-6, with D maybe TRBD1 (5 bases). Germline CDR1 is LNHDA and CDR2 is SQIVND (reference sequence). The CDR3 covers 13 residues. With 6 bases removed from V and 10 bases from J, the gap between germline ends came to 13 bases. CDR3 DNA sequence: TGTGCCAGTAGCCCCGCGGGGGACTCACCCCTCCACTTT. Translating it yields CASSPAGDSPLHF.

V gene TRBV4-2 combines with J gene TRBJ2-2, with a tentative D call TRBD1 (6 bases). V was pared by 2 bases and J by 0 bases, with 13 bases between. Per the germline V gene, CDR1 is LGHNA and CDR2 is YNFKEQ. This CDR3 region has 17 residues. The DNA of the CDR3 is TGTGCCAGCAGCCAATCACAGGGTTTCACGAACACCGGGGAGCTGTTTTTT. Translated, it gives CASSQSQGFTNTGELFF.

V gene TRBV7-2 combines with J gene TRBJ2-7, with D perhaps matching TRBD2 (5 bases). This CDR3 contains 16 residues. Trimming shortened V by 1 base and J by 0 bases, and 13 bases separated the two germline ends. Germline CDR1 is SGHTA and CDR2 is FQGNSA. The DNA of the CDR3 is TGTGCCAGCAGCTTAGTTCGGGCGGGTTTCTCCTACGAGCAGTACTTC. Protein product: CASSLVRAGFSYEQYF. The whole variable domain, remainder taken from reference TRBV7-2 and TRBJ2-7, is GAGVSQSPSNKVTEKGKDVELRCDPISGHTALYWYRQSLGQGLEFLIYFQGNSAPDKSGLPSDRFSAERTGGSVSTLTIQRTQQEDSAVYLCASSLVRAGFSYEQYFGPGTRLTVT.

The V call is TRBV5-1, the J call TRBJ1-1; a possible D gene is TRBD1 (5 bases). The length of the CDR3 is 14 residues. The V end lost 1 base, the J end lost 5 bases, and 12 bases lay between the germline ends. Germline lookup yields CDR1 SGHRS and CDR2 YFSETQ. The DNA of the CDR3 is TGCGCCAGCAGCTTGCCCAGGGAAGGGACTGAAGCTTTCTTT. Translation: CASSLPREGTEAFF.

The chain links TRBV27 to TRBJ2-1; 9 positions match TRBD1. The CDR3 runs 15 residues. Germline trimming cut 3 bases from V and 3 bases from J; bases unmatched to any gene: 3. Germline V gives CDR1 MNHEY, CDR2 SMNVEV (reference sequence). DNA for the CDR3: TGTGCCAGCAGTTTCACAGGGGGCTTCTACAATGAGCAGTTCTTC. As protein: CASSFTGGFYNEQFF.

In this sample, this clone turned up a few times. J is TRBJ1-2 and V is TRBV5-6; D is possibly TRBD1 (5 bases). This CDR3 contains 12 residues. V was pared by 4 bases and J by 4 bases, with 8 bases between. CDR1 and CDR2 from the germline V gene are SGHDT and YYEEEE. CDR3 sequence: CASSQGAYGYTF. DNA for the CDR3: TGTGCCAGCAGCCAAGGGGCCTATGGCTACACCTTC.

The chain joins TRBV5-6 to TRBJ1-5; the D is unclear. This CDR3 has 14 amino acids. V was pared by 5 bases and J by 4 bases, with 13 bases between. From germline, CDR1 is SGHDT and CDR2 YYEEEE. The CDR3 nucleotides are TGTGCCAGCAGTCGACGGGAATCTAATCAGCCCCAGCATTTT. Translated: CASSRRESNQPQHF.